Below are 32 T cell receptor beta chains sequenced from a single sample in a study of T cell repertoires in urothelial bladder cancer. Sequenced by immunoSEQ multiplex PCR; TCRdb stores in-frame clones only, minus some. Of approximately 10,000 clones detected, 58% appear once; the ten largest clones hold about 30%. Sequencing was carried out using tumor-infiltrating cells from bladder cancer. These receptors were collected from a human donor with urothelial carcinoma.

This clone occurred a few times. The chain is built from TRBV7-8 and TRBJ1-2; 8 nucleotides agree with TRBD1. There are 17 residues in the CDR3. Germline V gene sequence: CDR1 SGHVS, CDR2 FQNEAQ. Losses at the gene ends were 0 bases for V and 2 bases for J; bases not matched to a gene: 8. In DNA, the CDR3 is TGTGCCAGCAGCTTAGCCCCGCGGACAGGGCGGAACTATGGCTACACCTTC. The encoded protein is CASSLAPRTGRNYGYTF.

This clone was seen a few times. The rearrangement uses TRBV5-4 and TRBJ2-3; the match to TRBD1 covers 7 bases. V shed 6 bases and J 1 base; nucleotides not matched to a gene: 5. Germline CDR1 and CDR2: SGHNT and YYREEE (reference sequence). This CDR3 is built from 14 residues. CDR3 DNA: TGTGCCAGCAACGTCGGACAGGGCACAGATACGCAGTATTTT. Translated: CASNVGQGTDTQYF.

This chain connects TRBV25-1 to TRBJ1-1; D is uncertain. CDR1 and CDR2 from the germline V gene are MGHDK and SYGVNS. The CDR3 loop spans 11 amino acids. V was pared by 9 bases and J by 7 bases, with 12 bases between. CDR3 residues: CASLDPREAFF. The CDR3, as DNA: TGTGCCAGTCTAGACCCCCGTGAAGCTTTCTTT.

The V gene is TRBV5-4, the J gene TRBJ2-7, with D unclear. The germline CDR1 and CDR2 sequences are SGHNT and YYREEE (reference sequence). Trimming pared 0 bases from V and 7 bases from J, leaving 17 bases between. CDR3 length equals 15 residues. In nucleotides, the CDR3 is TGTGCCAGCAGCTTGGGGGTAGAATCTCCTAGAGAGCAGTACTTC. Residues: CASSLGVESPREQYF.

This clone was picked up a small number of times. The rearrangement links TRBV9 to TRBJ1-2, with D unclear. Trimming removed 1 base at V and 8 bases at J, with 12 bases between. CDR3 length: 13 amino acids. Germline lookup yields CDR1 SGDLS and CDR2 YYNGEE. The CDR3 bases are TGTGCCAGCAGCGTAACCCGCGCGGGGGGCTACACCTTC. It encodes CASSVTRAGGYTF.

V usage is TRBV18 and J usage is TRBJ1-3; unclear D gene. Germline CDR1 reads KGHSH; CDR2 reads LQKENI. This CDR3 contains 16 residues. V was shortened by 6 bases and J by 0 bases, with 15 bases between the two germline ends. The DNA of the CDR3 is TGTGCCAGCTCCCCAGGACGTTTAAGCTCTGGAAACACCATATATTTT. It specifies CASSPGRLSSGNTIYF.

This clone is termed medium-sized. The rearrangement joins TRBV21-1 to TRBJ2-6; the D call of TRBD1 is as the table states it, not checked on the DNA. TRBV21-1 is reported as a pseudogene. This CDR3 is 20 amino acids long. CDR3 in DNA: TGTGCCAGCAGCAAAGCGGGGACAGGACCTCTAATCTCTGGGGCCAACGTCCTGACTTTC. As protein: CASSKAGTGPLISGANVLTF.

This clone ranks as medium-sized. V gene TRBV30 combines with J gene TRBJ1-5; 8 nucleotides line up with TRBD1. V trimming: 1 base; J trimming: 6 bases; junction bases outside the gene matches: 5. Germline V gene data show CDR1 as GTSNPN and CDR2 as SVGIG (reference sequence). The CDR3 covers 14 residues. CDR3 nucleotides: TGTGCCTGGAGTGCAGGGACAGGAGGTCAGCCCCAGCATTTT. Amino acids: CAWSAGTGGQPQHF.

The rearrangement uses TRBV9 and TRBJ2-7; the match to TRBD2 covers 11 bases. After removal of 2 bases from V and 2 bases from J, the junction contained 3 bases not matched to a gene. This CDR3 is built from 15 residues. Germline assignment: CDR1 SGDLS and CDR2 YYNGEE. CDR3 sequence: CASSVSGGATYEQYF. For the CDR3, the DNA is TGTGCCAGCAGCGTTAGCGGGGGGGCGACCTACGAGCAGTACTTC.

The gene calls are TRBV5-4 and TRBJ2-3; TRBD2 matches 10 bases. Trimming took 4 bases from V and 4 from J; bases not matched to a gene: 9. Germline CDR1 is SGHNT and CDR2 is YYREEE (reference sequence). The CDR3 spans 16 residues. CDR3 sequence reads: CASSLQASGGSDTQYF. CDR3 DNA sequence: TGTGCCAGCAGCCTCCAGGCTAGCGGGGGTTCAGATACGCAGTATTTT.

The DNA of the CDR3 is TGTGCCAGCCGAGACTATGCGGATTTCTACGAGCAGTACTTC. Its translation is CASRDYADFYEQYF. This chain joins TRBV6-5 and TRBJ2-7; tentative D call: TRBD2 (5 bases). Germline V gives CDR1 MNHEY, CDR2 SVGAGI. This CDR3 contains 14 residues. The germline V and J ends were trimmed by 8 bases and 3 bases, with 17 bases remaining between them.

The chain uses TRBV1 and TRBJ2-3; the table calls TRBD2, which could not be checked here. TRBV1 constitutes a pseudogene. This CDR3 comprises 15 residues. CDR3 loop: CTSSQPKRGSDTQYF. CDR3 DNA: TGCACCAGCAGCCAACCCAAGCGGGGTTCAGATACGCAGTATTTT.

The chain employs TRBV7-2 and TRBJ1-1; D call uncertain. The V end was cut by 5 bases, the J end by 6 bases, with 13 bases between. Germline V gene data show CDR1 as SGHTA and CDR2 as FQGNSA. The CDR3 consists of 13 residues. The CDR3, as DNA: TGTGCCAGCAGCCCTAGAGGGTGGGCTGAAGCTTTCTTT. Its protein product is CASSPRGWAEAFF.

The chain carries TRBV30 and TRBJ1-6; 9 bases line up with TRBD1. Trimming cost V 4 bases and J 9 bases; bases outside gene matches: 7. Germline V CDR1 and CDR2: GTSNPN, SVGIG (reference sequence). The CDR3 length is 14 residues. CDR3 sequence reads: CAWKRTGEGSPLHF. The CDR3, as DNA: TGTGCCTGGAAGCGGACAGGGGAGGGTTCACCCCTCCACTTT.

The CDR3 DNA reads as TGTGCCAGCAGCCAAGATTACAGGGACTCTGGAAACACCATATATTTT. This sequence encodes CASSQDYRDSGNTIYF. The J gene is TRBJ1-3, the V gene TRBV4-2; D possibly corresponds to TRBD1 (6 bases). The germline V and J ends were trimmed by 0 bases and 0 bases, with 9 bases remaining between them. CDR1 is LGHNA and CDR2 is YNFKEQ in the germline V gene. The CDR3 is made up of 16 amino acids.

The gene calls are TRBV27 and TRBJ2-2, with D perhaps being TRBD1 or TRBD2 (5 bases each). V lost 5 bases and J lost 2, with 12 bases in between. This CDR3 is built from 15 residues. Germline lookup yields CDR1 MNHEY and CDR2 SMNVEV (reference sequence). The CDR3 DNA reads TGTGCCAGCAGTCTCGGGACCGAAAACACCGGGGAGCTGTTTTTT. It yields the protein CASSLGTENTGELFF.

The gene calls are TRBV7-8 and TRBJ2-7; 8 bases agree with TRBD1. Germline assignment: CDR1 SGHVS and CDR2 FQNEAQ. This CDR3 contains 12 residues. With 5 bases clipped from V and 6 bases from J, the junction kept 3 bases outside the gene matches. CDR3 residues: CASSRDRGEQYF. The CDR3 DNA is TGTGCCAGCAGCCGCGACAGGGGCGAGCAGTACTTC.

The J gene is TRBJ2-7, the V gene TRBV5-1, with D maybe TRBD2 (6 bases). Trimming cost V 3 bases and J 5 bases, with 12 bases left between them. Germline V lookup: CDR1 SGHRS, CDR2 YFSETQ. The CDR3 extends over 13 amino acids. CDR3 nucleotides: TGCGCCAGCAGCTCCCCGGGGGTCGACGAGCAGTACTTC. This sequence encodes CASSSPGVDEQYF. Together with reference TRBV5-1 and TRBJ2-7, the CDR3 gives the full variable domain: KAGVTQTPRYLIKTRGQQVTLSCSPISGHRSVSWYQQTPGQGLQFLFEYFSETQRNKGNFPGRFSGRQFSNSRSEMNVSTLELGDSALYLCASSSPGVDEQYFGPGTRLTVT.

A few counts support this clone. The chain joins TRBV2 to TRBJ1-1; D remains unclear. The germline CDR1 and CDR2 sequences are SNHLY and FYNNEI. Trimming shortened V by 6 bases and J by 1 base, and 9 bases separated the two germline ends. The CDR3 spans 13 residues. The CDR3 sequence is CASRGERNTEAFF. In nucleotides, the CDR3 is TGTGCCAGCAGGGGAGAGCGGAACACTGAAGCTTTCTTT.

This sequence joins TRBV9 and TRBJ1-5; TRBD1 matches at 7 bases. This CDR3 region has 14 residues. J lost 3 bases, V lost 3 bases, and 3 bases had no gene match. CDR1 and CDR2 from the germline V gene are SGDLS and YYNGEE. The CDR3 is CASSAGTDNQPQHF. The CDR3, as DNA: TGTGCCAGCAGCGCTGGGACAGACAATCAGCCCCAGCATTTT.

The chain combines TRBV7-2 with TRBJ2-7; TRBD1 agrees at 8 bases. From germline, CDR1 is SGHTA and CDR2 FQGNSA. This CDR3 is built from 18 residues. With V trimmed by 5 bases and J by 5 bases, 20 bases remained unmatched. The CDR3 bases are TGTGCCAGCAGCCCACATCGAGGCAGGGGGCGGATTATAGACGAGCAGTACTTC. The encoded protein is CASSPHRGRGRIIDEQYF.

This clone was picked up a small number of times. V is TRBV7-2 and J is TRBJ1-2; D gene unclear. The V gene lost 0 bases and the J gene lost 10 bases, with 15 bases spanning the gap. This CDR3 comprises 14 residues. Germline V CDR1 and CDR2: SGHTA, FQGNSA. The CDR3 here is CASSLAPASEDYTF. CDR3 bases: TGTGCCAGCAGCTTAGCCCCAGCCTCGGAGGACTACACCTTC. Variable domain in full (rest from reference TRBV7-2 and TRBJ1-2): GAGVSQSPSNKVTEKGKDVELRCDPISGHTALYWYRQSLGQGLEFLIYFQGNSAPDKSGLPSDRFSAERTGGSVSTLTIQRTQQEDSAVYLCASSLAPASEDYTFGSGTRLTVV.

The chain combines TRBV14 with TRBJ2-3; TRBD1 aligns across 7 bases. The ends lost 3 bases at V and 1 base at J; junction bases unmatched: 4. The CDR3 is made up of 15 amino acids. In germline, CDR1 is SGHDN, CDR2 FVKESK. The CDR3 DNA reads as TGTGCCAGCAGCCAGTGGACAGGCGGCACAGATACGCAGTATTTT. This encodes CASSQWTGGTDTQYF.

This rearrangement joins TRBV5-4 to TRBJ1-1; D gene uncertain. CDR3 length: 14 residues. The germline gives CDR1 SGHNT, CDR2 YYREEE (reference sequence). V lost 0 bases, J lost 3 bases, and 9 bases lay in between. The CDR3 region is CASSLDGPHTEAFF. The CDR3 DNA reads TGTGCCAGCAGCTTGGATGGGCCCCACACTGAAGCTTTCTTT.

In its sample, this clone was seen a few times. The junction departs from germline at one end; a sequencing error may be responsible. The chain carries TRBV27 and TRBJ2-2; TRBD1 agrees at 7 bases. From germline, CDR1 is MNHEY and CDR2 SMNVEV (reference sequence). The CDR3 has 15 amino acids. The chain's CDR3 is CASRGIRAATGELFF. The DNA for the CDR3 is TGTGCTAGCAGGGGGATTCGGGCTGCCACCGGGGAGCTGTTTTTT.

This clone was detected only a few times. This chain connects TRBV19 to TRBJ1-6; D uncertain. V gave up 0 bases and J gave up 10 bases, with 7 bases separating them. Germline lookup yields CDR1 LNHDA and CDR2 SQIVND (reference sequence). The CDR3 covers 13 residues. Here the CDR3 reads CASSIEGISPLHF. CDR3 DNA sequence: TGTGCCAGTAGTATAGAGGGGATCTCACCCCTCCACTTT. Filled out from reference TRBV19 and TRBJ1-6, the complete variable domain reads DGGITQSPKYLFRKEGQNVTLSCEQNLNHDAMYWYRQDPGQGLRLIYYSQIVNDFQKGDIAEGYSVSREKKESFPLTVTSAQKNPTAFYLCASSIEGISPLHFGNGTRLTVT.

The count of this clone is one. The CDR3 loop is CASSQEAGDHYGYTF. In nucleotides, the CDR3 is TGCGCCAGCAGCCAAGAAGCAGGGGATCACTATGGCTACACCTTC. The chain recombines TRBV4-3 with TRBJ1-2, with a possible D match to TRBD1 (6 bases). CDR3 size: 15 residues. V was clipped by 0 bases and J by 3 bases, with 11 bases between them. Germline V gene sequence: CDR1 LGHNA, CDR2 YSLEER.

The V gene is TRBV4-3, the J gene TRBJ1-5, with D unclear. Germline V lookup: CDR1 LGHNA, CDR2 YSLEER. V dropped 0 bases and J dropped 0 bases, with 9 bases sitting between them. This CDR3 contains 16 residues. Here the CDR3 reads CASSQDSGNSNQPQHF. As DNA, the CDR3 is TGCGCCAGCAGCCAAGATTCTGGAAATAGCAATCAGCCCCAGCATTTT.

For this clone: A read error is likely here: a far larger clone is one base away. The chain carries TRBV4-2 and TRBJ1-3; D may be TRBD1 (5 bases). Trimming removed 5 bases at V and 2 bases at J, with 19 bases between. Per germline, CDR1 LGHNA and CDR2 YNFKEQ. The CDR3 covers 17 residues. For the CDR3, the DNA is TGTGCCAGCAGCTTGGATGCCACTGGGACCACTGGAAACACCATATATTTT. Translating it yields CASSLDATGTTGNTIYF.

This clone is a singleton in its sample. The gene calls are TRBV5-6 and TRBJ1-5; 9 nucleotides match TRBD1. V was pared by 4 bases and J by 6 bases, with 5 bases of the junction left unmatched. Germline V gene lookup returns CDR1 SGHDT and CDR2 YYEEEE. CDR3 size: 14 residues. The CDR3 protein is CASSRTGGFQPQHF. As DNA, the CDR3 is TGTGCCAGCAGCAGAACAGGGGGCTTTCAGCCCCAGCATTTT.

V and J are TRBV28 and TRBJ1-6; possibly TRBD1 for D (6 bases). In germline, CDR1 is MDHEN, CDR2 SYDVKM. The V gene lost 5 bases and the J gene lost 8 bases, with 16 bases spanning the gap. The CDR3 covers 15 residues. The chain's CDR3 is CASSLPAGAHSPLHF. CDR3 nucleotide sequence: TGTGCCAGCAGTCTCCCGGCAGGGGCCCATTCACCCCTCCACTTT.

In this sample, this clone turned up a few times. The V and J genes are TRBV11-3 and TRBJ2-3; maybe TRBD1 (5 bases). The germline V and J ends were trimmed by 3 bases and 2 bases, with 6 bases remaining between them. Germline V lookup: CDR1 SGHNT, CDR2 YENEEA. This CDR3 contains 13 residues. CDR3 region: CASSLTDTDTQYF. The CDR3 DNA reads TGTGCCAGCAGCTTGACAGACACAGATACGCAGTATTTT.